The source of this T cell receptor (beta chain) is a study of cytomegalovirus exposure and HLA in healthy donors. Study outcomes and limitations: The likely explanation for a cluster of highly shared sequence variants was sequencing artifact.

Primers included in the PCR were 60 Vbeta and 13 Jbeta primers. Sequencing was performed with immunoSEQ multiplex PCR; in TCRdb, only in-frame clones are kept and a portion is missing. This sample yields more than 100,000 clones, of which approximately 87% are seen a single time; about 5% belongs to the top ten. Germline CDR1 reads SGHAT; CDR2 reads FQNNGV. After removal of 4 bases from V and 5 bases from J, the junction contained 2 bases not matched to a gene. This CDR3 comprises 13 residues. Comment on this clone: The target antigen is unknown.

This sequence originates from a woman in her thirties in good health and CMV-seronegative. The gene calls are TRBV11-2 and TRBJ2-7; 10 bases match TRBD1. Sequences were obtained from PBMCs. This chain's CDR3 is CASSSDRGDEQYF. CDR3 nucleotide sequence: TGTGCCAGCAGCTCGGACAGGGGGGACGAGCAGTACTTC.